A selection of T cell receptor beta chains follows, all from one sample in a study of T cell responses to AZD1222 COVID-19 vaccine. Some clones are missing from TCRdb's copy, which holds only in-frame ones; the method was immunoSEQ multiplex PCR. The table records about 91,000 clones, approximately 91% of them present only once. The sequencing used peripheral blood, collected on day 0 of AZD1222 vaccination. The receptors originated from an adult in good health. Both conserved end residues are part of each CDR3. Fields, in order: V gene, J gene, clone size, D gene, CDR3 DNA, CDR3 protein. A D gene is named only where the DNA matches it firmly. Size is stated for part of the rows, as once, few or many counts, or as a class when the clone is expanded.

TRBV10-3	TRBJ1-4	NA	NA	TGTGCCATCAGTTCTCCGCCAGGGGACGCAACTAATGAAAAACTGTTTTTT	CAISSPPGDATNEKLFF
TRBV7-2	TRBJ1-5	NA	TRBD1	TGTGCCAGCGGGGGACAGGGGAATCAGCCCCAGCATTTT	CASGGQGNQPQHF
TRBV14	TRBJ2-4	NA	NA	TGTGCCAGCAGCCCCCACTTTGGCCTAGCCAAAAACATTCAGTACTTC	CASSPHFGLAKNIQYF
TRBV25-1	TRBJ1-2	NA	TRBD1	TGTGCCAGCCTAGGACAGGACTATGGCTACACCTTC	CASLGQDYGYTF
TRBV2	TRBJ2-5	NA	TRBD1	TGTGCCACCCATCGGACAGGACGAGAGACCCAGTACTTC	CATHRTGRETQYF
TRBV7-9	TRBJ1-2	NA	TRBD1	TGTGCCAGCAGCGCGGGACAGGGAAATGGCTACACCTTC	CASSAGQGNGYTF
TRBV11-2	TRBJ2-1	NA	TRBD1	TGTGCCAGCAGCTACGACAGGGGCGGGTACAATGAGCAGTTCTTC	CASSYDRGGYNEQFF
TRBV7-6	TRBJ1-6	NA	TRBD1	TGTGCCAGCAGCTCCGGGACAGGGTATAATTCACCCCTCCACTTT	CASSSGTGYNSPLHF
TRBV9	TRBJ1-3	NA	NA	TGTGCCAGCAGCCCCCCGTTTGGTGTTGGAAACACCATATATTTT	CASSPPFGVGNTIYF
TRBV7-9	TRBJ2-1	NA	TRBD2	TGTGCCAGCAGCCGGAGCGCGGGATGGGAGGGTGAGCAGTTCTTC	CASSRSAGWEGEQFF
TRBV6-5	TRBJ1-2	NA	NA	TGTGCCAGCAGCAAGGACAGACTTAACTATGGCTACACCTTC	CASSKDRLNYGYTF
TRBV7-2	TRBJ1-5	NA	TRBD1	TGTGCCAGCAGCTCGCAGGGGGCGGGTCAGCCCCAGCATTTT	CASSSQGAGQPQHF
TRBV28	TRBJ2-2	few	TRBD2	TGTGCCAGCAGTCTACGGACTAGCGTGAACACCGGGGAGCTGTTTTTT	CASSLRTSVNTGELFF
TRBV5-5	TRBJ2-7	once	NA	TGTGCCAGCAGCTTGCTAGTAGGGGGCGAGCAGTACTTC	CASSLLVGGEQYF
TRBV28	TRBJ2-5	NA	TRBD1	TGTGCCAGCACTTCTCCGGACAGGGCAGAGACCCAGTACTTC	CASTSPDRAETQYF
TRBV18	TRBJ2-7	few	TRBD1	TGTGCCAGCTCACCACCGGGACAGGTCTACGAGCAGTACTTC	CASSPPGQVYEQYF
TRBV9	TRBJ1-1	NA	NA	TGTGCCAGCAGCGTCCCGGGGGATGATCCTATGAACACTGAAGCTTTCTTT	CASSVPGDDPMNTEAFF